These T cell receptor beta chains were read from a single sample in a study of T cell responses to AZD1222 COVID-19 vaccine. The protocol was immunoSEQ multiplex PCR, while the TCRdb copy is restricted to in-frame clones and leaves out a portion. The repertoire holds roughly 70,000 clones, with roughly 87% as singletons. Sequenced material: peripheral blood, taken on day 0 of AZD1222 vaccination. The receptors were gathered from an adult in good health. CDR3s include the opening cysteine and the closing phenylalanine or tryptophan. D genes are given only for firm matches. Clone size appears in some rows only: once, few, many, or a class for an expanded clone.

CASSLEVGFNEQYF,TGCGCCAGCAGCTTGGAAGTAGGGTTCAACGAGCAGTACTTC,TRBV5-1,.,TRBJ2-7,.
CASRYRGTGENNSPLHF,TGTGCCAGTAGATATCGAGGGACAGGGGAGAATAATTCACCCCTCCACTTT,TRBV19,TRBD1,TRBJ1-6,.
CSAQAVETQYF,TGCAGTGCCCAGGCGGTGGAGACCCAGTACTTC,TRBV20-1,.,TRBJ2-5,.
CAISDPGRSGTEAFF,TGTGCCATCAGTGATCCTGGACGGAGTGGCACTGAAGCTTTCTTT,TRBV10-3,.,TRBJ1-1,.
CASVSRAARDTGELFF,TGTGCTAGTGTCTCCCGGGCGGCTAGGGACACCGGGGAGCTGTTTTTT,TRBV12-5,.,TRBJ2-2,.
CASSQDTGRYYGYTF,TGCGCCAGCAGCCAAGATACGGGGCGGTACTATGGCTACACCTTC,TRBV4-3,.,TRBJ1-2,many
CASSAQSQSYEQYF,TGTGCCAGCAGCGCCCAATCACAGTCCTACGAGCAGTACTTC,TRBV9,.,TRBJ2-7,.
CASSPSEGGSEKLFF,TGTGCCAGCAGCCCTTCGGAGGGGGGCAGCGAAAAACTGTTTTTT,TRBV5-4,.,TRBJ1-4,.
CASSNHRQGAETEAFF,TGTGCCAGTAGTAATCATAGACAGGGGGCTGAGACTGAAGCTTTCTTT,TRBV19,TRBD1,TRBJ1-1,once
CASSHGQEDTDTQYF,TGTGCCAGCAGCCACGGACAGGAGGACACAGATACGCAGTATTTT,TRBV7-6,TRBD1,TRBJ2-3,.
CAWSVGDRVGHTF,TGTGCCTGGAGTGTAGGGGACAGGGTGGGACACACCTTC,TRBV30,TRBD1,TRBJ1-2,.
CASSVRGWGNIQYF,TGTGCCAGCAGCGTCAGGGGTTGGGGAAACATTCAGTACTTC,TRBV5-6,.,TRBJ2-4,.
CAGGFGATNEKLFF,TGTGCGGGGGGTTTCGGCGCAACTAATGAAAAACTGTTTTTT,TRBV5-8,.,TRBJ1-4,few
CASTSRGQFSGANVLTF,TGTGCCAGCACCAGTAGGGGACAGTTCTCTGGGGCCAACGTCCTGACTTTC,TRBV28,TRBD1,TRBJ2-6,once
CASSLVRAGANVLTF,TGTGCCAGCAGCCTCGTCCGGGCTGGGGCCAACGTCCTGACTTTC,TRBV11-2,.,TRBJ2-6,.
CASSLGETQYF,TGTGCCAGCAGTTTAGGGGAGACCCAGTACTTC,TRBV27,.,TRBJ2-5,.
CASSQITGAGELFF,TGCGCCAGCAGCCAGATAACAGGGGCCGGGGAGCTGTTTTTT,TRBV4-3,TRBD1,TRBJ2-2,.
CASCRDRVDGNTIYF,TGTGCCAGCTGCCGGGACAGGGTAGATGGAAACACCATATATTTT,TRBV2,TRBD1,TRBJ1-3,.
CASSEGQENEKLFF,TGTGCCAGCAGTGAGGGACAGGAGAATGAAAAACTGTTTTTT,TRBV6-1,TRBD1,TRBJ1-4,few